This entry describes one T cell receptor (beta chain). The data are from a study of blood T cell repertoires in COVID-19. Trimming shortened V by 5 bases and J by 1 base, and 14 bases separated the two germline ends. CDR3 length: 15 amino acids. CDR1 is SGDLS, CDR2 YYNGEE, per germline. Data came from immunoSEQ multiplex PCR; TCRdb stores just in-frame clones and leaves some out. The sample lists over 200,000 clones, around 90% occurring once. Input material: peripheral blood. The chain recombines TRBV9 with TRBJ2-3; D perhaps matches TRBD2 (5 bases). The receptor's source is a woman between 25 and 40 years old with acute or convalescent COVID-19. This chain's CDR3 is CASREAVIGTDTQYF. In DNA, the CDR3 is TGTGCCAGCAGGGAAGCGGTTATCGGCACAGATACGCAGTATTTT.